The clone carrying this T cell receptor beta chain was observed a single time. The data originate from a study of blood T cell repertoires in COVID-19. Across the whole study: Acute-phase and convalescent COVID-19 samples originated in the United States, Italy and Spain. In each case, the material was cDNA or gDNA derived from T cells, B-cell-depleted T cells, or PBMCs.

Source study methods: Reference gene primer amplification yielded estimated nucleated cell counts. Generated by immunoSEQ multiplex PCR, the TCRdb table keeps only in-frame clones and is missing some. Clone size and the V and J calls come from that table; the DNA yielded D and trimming. The data show roughly 80,000 clones, about nine tenths seen once. Germline V gives CDR1 SGHTA, CDR2 FQGNSA. This CDR3 spans 17 amino acids. V lost 7 bases and J lost 2; bases outside the gene matches: 8. Sequenced material: peripheral blood. The rearrangement joins TRBV7-2 to TRBJ2-5, with TRBD2 identical over 15 bases. This TCR derives from a man aged 80 or over in a cohort sampled during active COVID-19. DNA of the CDR3: TGTGCCAGCACCCCATTGGGACTAGCGGGGGGTCAAGAGACCCAGTACTTC. Protein product: CASTPLGLAGGQETQYF. Using reference TRBV7-2 and TRBJ2-5 for the parts outside the CDR3, the full variable domain is GAGVSQSPSNKVTEKGKDVELRCDPISGHTALYWYRQSLGQGLEFLIYFQGNSAPDKSGLPSDRFSAERTGGSVSTLTIQRTQQEDSAVYLCASTPLGLAGGQETQYFGPGTRLLVL.